The 9 T cell receptor beta chains below come from one sample, sequenced in a study of glioma-infiltrating T cells after dendritic cell vaccination. This sample's time point: after dendritic cell vaccination, including at tumor progression/relapse. Here immunoSEQ multiplex PCR was the method, and the copy in TCRdb shows in-frame clones only, minus some. Of fewer than 30,000 clones detected, around 92% appear once; the ten largest clones hold 2.5% to 3.5%. The sequenced sample was blood, obtained after dendritic cell vaccination. The receptors originated from a human donor with glioblastoma.

This clone has just one count. The chain is built from TRBV4-1 and TRBJ2-5, with D perhaps matching TRBD2 (5 bases). Per the germline V gene, CDR1 is MGHRA and CDR2 is YSYEKL. The CDR3 has 11 amino acids. V was shortened by 5 bases and J by 7 bases, with 8 bases between the two germline ends. The CDR3 loop reads CASSSRGTQYF. In nucleotides, the CDR3 is TGCGCCAGCAGCTCACGGGGGACCCAGTACTTC.

The rearrangement joins TRBV11-1 to TRBJ2-7; D is perhaps TRBD2 (7 bases). The ends were cut back, 3 bases at V and 6 bases at J, with 9 bases in the middle. Germline V gene sequence: CDR1 SGHAT, CDR2 FQDESV (reference sequence). CDR3 length: 12 amino acids. CDR3 nucleotide sequence: TGTGCCAGCAGCTTGGGAGGGGGCGAGCAGTACTTC. Protein: CASSLGGGEQYF. The entire variable domain, with the rest obtained from reference TRBV11-1 and TRBJ2-7, is as follows: EAEVAQSPRYKITEKSQAVAFWCDPISGHATLYWYRQILGQGPELLVQFQDESVVDDSQLPKDRFSAERLKGVDSTLKIQPAELGDSAMYLCASSLGGGEQYFGPGTRLTVT.

The chain combines TRBV5-6 with TRBJ1-1, with 7 positions matching TRBD1. This CDR3 spans 15 amino acids. Unmatched junction bases numbered 8, after V lost 5 bases and J lost 1 base. Per germline, CDR1 SGHDT and CDR2 YYEEEE. The CDR3 reads CASRLRGRGNTEAFF. The CDR3 nucleotides read TGTGCCAGCAGATTGAGGGGGCGCGGGAACACTGAAGCTTTCTTT.

The gene calls are TRBV4-1 and TRBJ1-3; D perhaps matches TRBD1 (6 bases). V lost 0 bases and J 4 bases, leaving 13 bases between the germline ends. The CDR3 is 16 residues long. The germline V gene has CDR1 MGHRA and CDR2 YSYEKL. The CDR3: CASSQDIQGPGNTIYF. CDR3 sequence (DNA): TGCGCCAGCAGCCAAGATATTCAGGGGCCAGGAAACACCATATATTTT.

The chain links TRBV1 to TRBJ2-3; the D call of TRBD1 is as the table states it, not checked on the DNA. TRBV1 constitutes a pseudogene. The CDR3 sequence is 15 residues long. The CDR3 DNA reads as TGCACCAGCAGCCAAGATACAGGGAGAACAGATACGCAGTATTTT. Its protein product is CTSSQDTGRTDTQYF.

The chain couples TRBV19 to TRBJ1-2; weak D call: TRBD1 (5 bases). Germline CDR1 reads LNHDA; CDR2 reads SQIVND (reference sequence). Between the trimmed V and J ends, which lost 1 base and 0 bases, there was a span of 12 bases. The CDR3 runs to 16 residues. CDR3 loop: CASSIVPGQPNYGYTF. The CDR3 nucleotides are TGTGCCAGTAGTATAGTCCCAGGACAACCTAACTATGGCTACACCTTC.

The rearrangement links TRBV7-9 to TRBJ1-1, with D maybe TRBD1 (6 bases). The germline V gene has CDR1 SEHNR and CDR2 FQNEAQ (reference sequence). CDR3 length: 12 amino acids. Trimming took 5 bases from V and 6 from J, leaving 10 bases between them. The CDR3 loop is CASSHWTAEAFF. The CDR3 nucleotides are TGTGCCAGCAGCCATTGGACAGCTGAAGCTTTCTTT.

The chain is built from TRBV7-2 and TRBJ2-3; the D is unclear. From germline, CDR1 is SGHTA and CDR2 FQGNSA. This CDR3 contains 12 residues. Trimming took off 5 bases at V and 5 bases at J, with 8 bases between the two ends. This CDR3 reads CASSRSGDTQYF. The CDR3 bases are TGTGCCAGCAGCCGGTCGGGAGATACGCAGTATTTT. Variable domain in full (rest from reference TRBV7-2 and TRBJ2-3): GAGVSQSPSNKVTEKGKDVELRCDPISGHTALYWYRQSLGQGLEFLIYFQGNSAPDKSGLPSDRFSAERTGGSVSTLTIQRTQQEDSAVYLCASSRSGDTQYFGPGTRLTVL.

The V and J genes are TRBV7-8 and TRBJ2-7; TRBD2 agrees at 11 bases. The trim removed 4 bases at V and 4 bases at J, leaving 6 bases unmatched. The germline CDR1 and CDR2 sequences are SGHVS and FQNEAQ. This CDR3 has 15 residues. The CDR3 sequence: CASSSTSGGRYEQYF. The CDR3 nucleotides read TGTGCCAGCAGCTCCACTAGCGGGGGCCGTTACGAGCAGTACTTC. Together with reference TRBV7-8 and TRBJ2-7, the CDR3 gives the full variable domain: GAGVSQSPRYKVAKRGQDVALRCDPISGHVSLFWYQQALGQGPEFLTYFQNEAQLDKSGLPSDRFFAERPEGSVSTLKIQRTQQEDSAVYLCASSSTSGGRYEQYFGPGTRLTVT.